This entry lists 21 T cell receptor beta chains sequenced from one sample in a study of coeliac disease. Sequencing used immunoSEQ multiplex PCR; TCRdb keeps in-frame clones, though not all of them. The sample carries a few thousand clones, less than 75% recorded once. The specimen was intraepithelial lymphocytes from the gut. These receptors were collected from a woman younger than 35 with active celiac disease.

About this clone: Additional DNA sequences in this sample encode the identical CDR3. The chain links TRBV11-2 to TRBJ1-4; maybe TRBD1 (5 bases). Trimming removed 5 bases from V and 0 bases from J, with 10 bases in between. The CDR3 covers 15 residues. Germline V gene data show CDR1 as SGHAT and CDR2 as FQNNGV. DNA of the CDR3: TGTGCCAGCAGCCCCGCGGGGGCAACTAATGAAAAACTGTTTTTT. It translates to CASSPAGATNEKLFF.

The gene calls are TRBV7-6 and TRBJ2-1; maybe TRBD2 (5 bases). V lost 3 bases, J lost 7 bases, and 19 bases lay in between. Per the germline V gene, CDR1 is SGHVS and CDR2 is FNYEAQ. The CDR3 is 16 residues long. The CDR3 reads CASSFIVGESINEQFF. Here the CDR3 DNA reads TGTGCCAGCAGCTTTATTGTGGGAGAATCTATTAATGAGCAGTTCTTC.

This chain joins TRBV7-3 and TRBJ1-1; TRBD1 matches 10 bases. V lost 6 bases, J lost 1 base, and 11 bases stayed unmatched. This CDR3 comprises 17 residues. Germline CDR1 and CDR2: SGHTA and FQGTGA. Written as DNA, the CDR3 is TGTGCCAGCAGTCAGTGGTCCTGGACAGGGGGGAACACTGAAGCTTTCTTT. Protein product: CASSQWSWTGGNTEAFF. Full variable domain (rest looked up from reference TRBV7-3 and TRBJ1-1): GAGVSQTPSNKVTEKGKYVELRCDPISGHTALYWYRQSLGQGPEFLIYFQGTGAADDSGLPNDRFFAVRPEGSVSTLKIQRTERGDSAVYLCASSQWSWTGGNTEAFFGQGTRLTVV.

The CDR3 sequence: CAISEVSGVSGNTIYF. The CDR3 DNA reads as TGTGCCATCAGTGAGGTGTCGGGTGTCTCTGGAAACACCATATATTTT. The V and J genes are TRBV10-3 and TRBJ1-3; D gene uncertain. In germline, CDR1 is ENHRY, CDR2 SYGVKD. V gave up 2 bases and J gave up 0 bases, with 11 bases separating them. The CDR3 runs to 16 residues.

J is TRBJ1-1 and V is TRBV29-1; TRBD1 aligns across 9 bases. The germline V gene has CDR1 SQVTM and CDR2 ANQGSEA. V dropped 0 bases and J dropped 0; count of bases not matched to a gene: 20. The length of the CDR3 is 21 residues. The CDR3 coding sequence is TGCAGCGTTGAAGATCAGGATGTGACAGGGGGGATGATTTCGATGAACACTGAAGCTTTCTTT. It is translated as CSVEDQDVTGGMISMNTEAFF.

The V and J genes are TRBV5-5 and TRBJ1-2, with unresolved D. Trimming shortened V by 4 bases and J by 0 bases, and 13 bases separated the two germline ends. Germline loops: CDR1 SGHKS, CDR2 YYEKEE (reference sequence). The CDR3 totals 15 residues. CDR3 coding DNA: TGTGCCAGCAGCCTTGTTTTGTACACTAACTATGGCTACACCTTC. Protein sequence: CASSLVLYTNYGYTF.

This sequence joins TRBV18 and TRBJ2-7; 10 positions match TRBD2. The CDR3 is 14 amino acids. Germline trimming cut 6 bases from V and 2 bases from J; bases unmatched to any gene: 4. Germline values: CDR1 KGHSH, CDR2 LQKENI. CDR3 nucleotide sequence: TGTGCCAGCTCGGTAGCGGGGGGCCCCTACGAGCAGTACTTC. Its translation is CASSVAGGPYEQYF.

This clone was seen a handful of times. The rearrangement joins TRBV6-1 to TRBJ2-5, with TRBD1 as a possible D gene (7 bases). Germline lookup yields CDR1 MNHNS and CDR2 SASEGT. V lost 5 bases and J 4 bases, leaving 11 bases between the germline ends. CDR3 length: 13 amino acids. CDR3 residues: CASSTQGGETQYF. CDR3 DNA sequence: TGTGCCAGCAGTACGCAGGGGGGAGAGACCCAGTACTTC.

The CDR3 nucleotides are TGTGCCAGCAGTTACTATAGGGGTCAGGGCTACACCTTC. It yields the protein CASSYYRGQGYTF. This rearrangement joins TRBV6-5 to TRBJ1-2; a possible D gene is TRBD1 (5 bases). Germline V gene lookup returns CDR1 MNHEY and CDR2 SVGAGI. The CDR3 totals 13 residues. V lost 1 base and J lost 8, with 11 bases in between.

In DNA form, the CDR3 reads TGCGCCAGCAGCCAGACTAGCGGGAGGGCCCGCGAGCAGTACTTC. Translated, it gives CASSQTSGRAREQYF. V gene TRBV4-1 combines with J gene TRBJ2-7; TRBD2 matches at 14 bases. CDR3 length equals 15 residues. CDR1 and CDR2 from the germline V gene are MGHRA and YSYEKL. V lost 3 bases and J lost 6; bases outside the gene matches: 4.

The V gene is TRBV5-6, the J gene TRBJ2-1, with TRBD1 matching over 7 bases. The V segment lost 0 bases and the J segment 4 bases; nucleotides outside the gene matches: 4. Germline V gene lookup returns CDR1 SGHDT and CDR2 YYEEEE. There are 15 residues in the CDR3. CDR3 DNA: TGTGCCAGCAGCTTGGAAGTGACAGGGTACAATGAGCAGTTCTTC. As protein: CASSLEVTGYNEQFF.

This clone was seen a handful of times. The rearrangement joins TRBV7-9 to TRBJ1-1; 7 nucleotides agree with TRBD1. The CDR3 consists of 19 residues. The junction had 20 bases not matched to a gene; V was cut back by 4 bases and J by 3 bases. Germline CDR1 is SEHNR and CDR2 is FQNEAQ (reference sequence). CDR3 region: CASSWRGTVLFGLHTEAFF. The CDR3 region has the DNA TGTGCCAGCAGCTGGAGGGGGACAGTCTTATTTGGACTCCACACTGAAGCTTTCTTT. The full variable domain, with the rest looked up from reference TRBV7-9 and TRBJ1-1, is DTGVSQNPRHKITKRGQNVTFRCDPISEHNRLYWYRQTLGQGPEFLTYFQNEAQLEKSRLLSDRFSAERPKGSFSTLEIQRTEQGDSAMYLCASSWRGTVLFGLHTEAFFGQGTRLTVV.

This clone appeared once. The chain links TRBV15 to TRBJ1-5, with 7 bases lining up with TRBD1. The trim removed 1 base at V and 0 bases at J, leaving 12 bases unmatched. This CDR3 is built from 19 residues. Germline lookup yields CDR1 LNHNV and CDR2 YYDKDF (reference sequence). CDR3 DNA sequence: TGTGCCACCAGCAGAGGATGGAGACAGGGTGTCAGTAGCAATCAGCCCCAGCATTTT. Translating it yields CATSRGWRQGVSSNQPQHF.

The chain couples TRBV28 to TRBJ2-7; TRBD1 is a possible D gene (5 bases). The CDR3 runs 14 residues. Trimming took 2 bases from V and 1 from J, leaving 9 bases between them. Germline values: CDR1 MDHEN, CDR2 SYDVKM. CDR3 amino acids: CASSLSAGSYEQYF. For the CDR3, the DNA is TGTGCCAGCAGTTTAAGCGCAGGGTCCTACGAGCAGTACTTC.

This clone was found a few times. The chain carries TRBV29-1 and TRBJ2-7; 8 bases agree with TRBD2. CDR3 size: 13 residues. V shed 4 bases and J 1 base; nucleotides not matched to a gene: 3. CDR1 and CDR2 from the germline V gene are SQVTM and ANQGSEA. In DNA, the CDR3 is TGCAGCGTTGTAAGCGGGAGATCCTACGAGCAGTACTTC. Its protein is CSVVSGRSYEQYF.

This sequence joins TRBV11-1 and TRBJ1-1; no clear D. Deletions cut 5 bases from V and 1 base from J, with 20 bases between. The germline CDR1 and CDR2 sequences are SGHAT and FQDESV (reference sequence). This CDR3 comprises 17 residues. For the CDR3, the DNA is TGTGCCAGCAGCCTGGGCCCCCCGTGGTACTCGAACACTGAAGCTTTCTTT. Its protein is CASSLGPPWYSNTEAFF.

The chain recombines TRBV5-1 with TRBJ2-3; 12 nucleotides match TRBD1. This CDR3 has 17 amino acids. Germline CDR1 SGHRS, CDR2 YFSETQ. The V gene end was trimmed by 7 bases and the J gene end by 0 bases; junction bases not matched to a gene: 9. CDR3 region: CASRDWDRGLSTDTQYF. Here the CDR3 DNA reads TGCGCCAGCCGCGACTGGGACAGGGGGCTTAGCACAGATACGCAGTATTTT.

Comment on this clone: In the same sample, other DNA sequences code for this CDR3. V usage is TRBV18 and J usage is TRBJ1-2; TRBD1 might be the D (5 bases). The CDR3 totals 15 residues. Germline V gene lookup returns CDR1 KGHSH and CDR2 LQKENI. Trimming shortened V by 8 bases and J by 0 bases, and 16 bases separated the two germline ends. This chain's CDR3 is CASRHRTLTNYGYTF. CDR3 bases: TGTGCCAGCCGACACAGGACACTTACTAACTATGGCTACACCTTC. The variable domain in full, with the rest retrieved from reference TRBV18 and TRBJ1-2, is NAGVMQNPRHLVRRRGQEARLRCSPMKGHSHVYWYRQLPEEGLKFMVYLQKENIIDESGMPKERFSAEFPKEGPSILRIQQVVRGDSAAYFCASRHRTLTNYGYTFGSGTRLTVV.

The V and J genes are TRBV5-8 and TRBJ1-5; D possibly corresponds to TRBD1 (5 bases). CDR1 is SGHTS, CDR2 YDEGEE, per germline. This CDR3 region has 14 residues. The V and J ends lost 6 bases and 4 bases respectively, with 14 bases between them. The CDR3 is CASTEQGWNQPQHF. In nucleotides, the CDR3 is TGTGCCAGCACCGAGCAGGGTTGGAATCAGCCCCAGCATTTT.

This clone has a handful of counts. The chain recombines TRBV9 with TRBJ2-3; D is ambiguous. V shed 4 bases and J shed 5 bases, with 8 bases lying between them. This CDR3 region has 12 residues. CDR1 is SGDLS, CDR2 YYNGEE, per germline. The CDR3 DNA follows: TGTGCCAGCAGCCCCTCGGGAGATACGCAGTATTTT. It translates to CASSPSGDTQYF.

The J gene is TRBJ2-5, the V gene TRBV19; maybe TRBD1 (5 bases). The CDR3 runs to 15 residues. Trimming took 6 bases from V and 1 from J, leaving 15 bases between them. The germline V gene encodes CDR1 LNHDA and CDR2 SQIVND (reference sequence). The CDR3 reads CASSPAGYGQETQYF. For the CDR3, the DNA is TGTGCCAGTAGCCCCGCAGGGTACGGCCAAGAGACCCAGTACTTC.